This T cell receptor (beta chain) was recovered during a study of lymphopenia after photon versus proton radiotherapy. Regarding the study as a whole: In patients who died, overall survival fell as post-nadir TCR diversity dropped more.

A word on this clone: Antigen specificity is unknown.

The data were produced by immunoSEQ multiplex PCR, yet TCRdb's version contains in-frame clones alone and is incomplete. The sample yields more than 15,000 clones, more than 85% seen once. The J segment lost 4 bases and the V segment lost 5 bases, leaving 3 bases of the junction unmatched. The CDR3 is made up of 14 amino acids. Germline V gene sequence: CDR1 MNHEY, CDR2 SVGAGI. This material consisted of peripheral blood, taken from a patient treated with proton-based radiotherapy. The V call is TRBV6-5, the J call TRBJ1-5, with 9 bases fitting TRBD1. The TCR originated in a woman in her sixties or seventies with cholangiocarcinoma. Some clones in this sample may be carry-over from other donors' samples. As DNA, the CDR3 is TGTGCCAGCAGTAGACAGGGGGGGAATCAGCCCCAGCATTTT. It yields the protein CASSRQGGNQPQHF.